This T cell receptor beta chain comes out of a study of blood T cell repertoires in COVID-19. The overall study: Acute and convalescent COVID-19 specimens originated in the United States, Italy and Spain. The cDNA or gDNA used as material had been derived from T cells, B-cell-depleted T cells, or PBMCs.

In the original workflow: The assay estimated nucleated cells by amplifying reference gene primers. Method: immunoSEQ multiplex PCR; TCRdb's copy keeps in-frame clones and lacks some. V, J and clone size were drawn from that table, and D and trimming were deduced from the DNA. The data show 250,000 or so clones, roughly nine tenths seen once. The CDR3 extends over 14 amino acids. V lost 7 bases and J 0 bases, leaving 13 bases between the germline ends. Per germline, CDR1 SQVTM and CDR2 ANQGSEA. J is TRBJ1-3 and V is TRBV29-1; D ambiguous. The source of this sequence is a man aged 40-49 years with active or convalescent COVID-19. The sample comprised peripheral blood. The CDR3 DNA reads TGCAGCGCCGCCTCGGGAATCTCTGGAAACACCATATATTTT. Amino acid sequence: CSAASGISGNTIYF.